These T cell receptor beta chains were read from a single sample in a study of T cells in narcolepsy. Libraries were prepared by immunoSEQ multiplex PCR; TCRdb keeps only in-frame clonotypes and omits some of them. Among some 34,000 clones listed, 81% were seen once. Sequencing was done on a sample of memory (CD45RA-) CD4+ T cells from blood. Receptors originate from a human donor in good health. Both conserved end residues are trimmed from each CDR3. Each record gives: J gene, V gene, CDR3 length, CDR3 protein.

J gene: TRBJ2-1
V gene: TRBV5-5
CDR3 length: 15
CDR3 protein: ASSAGLAGRSYNEQF

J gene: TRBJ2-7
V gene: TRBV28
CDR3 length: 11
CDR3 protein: AASAEHDYEQY

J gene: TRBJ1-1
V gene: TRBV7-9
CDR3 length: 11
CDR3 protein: ASSLALGGEAF

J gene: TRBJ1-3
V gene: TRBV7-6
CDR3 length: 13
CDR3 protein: ASSLVAGAGNTIY

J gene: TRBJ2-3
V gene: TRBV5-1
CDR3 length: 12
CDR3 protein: ASSLAGGSDTQY

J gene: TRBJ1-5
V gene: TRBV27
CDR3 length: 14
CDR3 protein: ASRGTGPYSNQPQH

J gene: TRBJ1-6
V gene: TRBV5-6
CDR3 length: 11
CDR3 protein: ASSKQEHSPLH

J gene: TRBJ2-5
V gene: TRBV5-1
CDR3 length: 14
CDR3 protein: ASSRGTSGSQETQY

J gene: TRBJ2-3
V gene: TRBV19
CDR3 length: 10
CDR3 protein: ASSGGSDTQY

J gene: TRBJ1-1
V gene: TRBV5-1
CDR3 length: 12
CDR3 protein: ASSSGTGNTEAF

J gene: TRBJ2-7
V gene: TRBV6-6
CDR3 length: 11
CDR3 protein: ASSKHLEGEQY

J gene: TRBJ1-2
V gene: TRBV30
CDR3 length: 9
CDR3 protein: AWGRRSGYT

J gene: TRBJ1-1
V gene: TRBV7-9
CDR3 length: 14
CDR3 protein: ASSFGWAGSDTEAF

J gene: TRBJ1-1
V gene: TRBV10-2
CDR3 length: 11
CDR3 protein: ASSEFMRSEAF

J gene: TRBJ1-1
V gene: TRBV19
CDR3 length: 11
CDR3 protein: ASSASRNTEAF

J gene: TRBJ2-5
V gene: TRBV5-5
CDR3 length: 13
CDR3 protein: ASSTGTRGRETQY

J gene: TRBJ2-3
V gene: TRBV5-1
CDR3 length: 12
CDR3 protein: ASSVGTQWDTQY

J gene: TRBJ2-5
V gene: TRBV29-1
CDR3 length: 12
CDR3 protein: SVGPTVNQETQY

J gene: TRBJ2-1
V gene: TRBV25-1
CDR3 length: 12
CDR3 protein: ASGWLAGPGEQF

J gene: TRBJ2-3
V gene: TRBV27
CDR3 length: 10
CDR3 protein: ASSSPLGSQY

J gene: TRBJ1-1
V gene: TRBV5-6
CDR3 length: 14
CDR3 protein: ASSGGAGVMNTEAF

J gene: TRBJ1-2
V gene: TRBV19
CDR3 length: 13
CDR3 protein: ASRDSRGHRHGYT

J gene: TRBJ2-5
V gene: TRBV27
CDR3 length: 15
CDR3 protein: ASSLGGLARYQETQY

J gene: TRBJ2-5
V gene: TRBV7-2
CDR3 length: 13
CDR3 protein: ASSLYGTGGETQY

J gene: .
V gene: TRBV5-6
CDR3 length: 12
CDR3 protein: ASSFRTRSYEQY

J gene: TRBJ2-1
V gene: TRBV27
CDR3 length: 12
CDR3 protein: ASKSNRDYNEQF

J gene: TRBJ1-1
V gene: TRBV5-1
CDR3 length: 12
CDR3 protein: ASSFKQGGTEAF

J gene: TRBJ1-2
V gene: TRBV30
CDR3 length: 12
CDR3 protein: AWSILGADYGYT

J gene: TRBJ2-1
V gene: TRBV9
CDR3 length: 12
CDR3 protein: ASSVEGAYNEQF

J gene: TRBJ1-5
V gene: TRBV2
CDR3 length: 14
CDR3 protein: ASRNGLYQGDQPQH

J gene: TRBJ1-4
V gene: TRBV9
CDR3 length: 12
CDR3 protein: ASSQTATNEKLF

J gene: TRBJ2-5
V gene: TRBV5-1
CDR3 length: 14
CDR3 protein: ASSLEPRGVQETQY

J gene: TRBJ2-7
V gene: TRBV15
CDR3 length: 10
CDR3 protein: ATSRQGYEQY

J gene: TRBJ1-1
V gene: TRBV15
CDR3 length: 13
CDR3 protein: ATSREVGRDTEAF

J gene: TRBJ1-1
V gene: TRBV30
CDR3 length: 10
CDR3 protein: AWRPFLTEAF

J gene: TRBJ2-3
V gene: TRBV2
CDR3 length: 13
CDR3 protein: ASSSTSGGLDTQY

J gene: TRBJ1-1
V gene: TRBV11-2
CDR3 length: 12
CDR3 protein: ASSWGDTKGEAF

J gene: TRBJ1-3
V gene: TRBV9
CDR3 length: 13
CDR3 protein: ASSVGGNPGNTIY

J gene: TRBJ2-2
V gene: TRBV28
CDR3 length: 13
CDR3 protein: ASSRTSGRTGELF

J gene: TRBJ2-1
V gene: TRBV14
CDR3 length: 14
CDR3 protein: ASSQDSGTGRNEQF

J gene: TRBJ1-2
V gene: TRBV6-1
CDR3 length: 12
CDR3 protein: AGRLGQGYYGYT

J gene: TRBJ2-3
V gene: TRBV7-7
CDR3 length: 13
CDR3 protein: ASSMTGSDTDTQY

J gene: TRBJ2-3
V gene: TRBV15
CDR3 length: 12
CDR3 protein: ATSSALAADTQY

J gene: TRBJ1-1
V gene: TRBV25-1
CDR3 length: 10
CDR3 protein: ASSESWTEAF

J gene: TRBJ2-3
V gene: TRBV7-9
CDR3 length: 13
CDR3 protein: ASSPPPPLAVTQY

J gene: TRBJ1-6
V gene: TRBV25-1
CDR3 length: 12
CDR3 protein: ASTWTGSRTPLH